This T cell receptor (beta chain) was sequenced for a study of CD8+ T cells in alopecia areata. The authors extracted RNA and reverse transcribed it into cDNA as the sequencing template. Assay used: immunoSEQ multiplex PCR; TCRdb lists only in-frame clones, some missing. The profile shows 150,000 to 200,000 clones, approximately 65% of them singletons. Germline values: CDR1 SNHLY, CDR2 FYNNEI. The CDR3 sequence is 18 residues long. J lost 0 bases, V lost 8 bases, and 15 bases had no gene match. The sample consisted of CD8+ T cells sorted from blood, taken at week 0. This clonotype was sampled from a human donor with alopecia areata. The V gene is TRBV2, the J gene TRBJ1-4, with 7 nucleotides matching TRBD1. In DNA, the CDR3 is TGTGCCAGCCTAGCTCCGACAGGGAGGTCCGCAACTAATGAAAAACTGTTTTTT. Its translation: CASLAPTGRSATNEKLFF.